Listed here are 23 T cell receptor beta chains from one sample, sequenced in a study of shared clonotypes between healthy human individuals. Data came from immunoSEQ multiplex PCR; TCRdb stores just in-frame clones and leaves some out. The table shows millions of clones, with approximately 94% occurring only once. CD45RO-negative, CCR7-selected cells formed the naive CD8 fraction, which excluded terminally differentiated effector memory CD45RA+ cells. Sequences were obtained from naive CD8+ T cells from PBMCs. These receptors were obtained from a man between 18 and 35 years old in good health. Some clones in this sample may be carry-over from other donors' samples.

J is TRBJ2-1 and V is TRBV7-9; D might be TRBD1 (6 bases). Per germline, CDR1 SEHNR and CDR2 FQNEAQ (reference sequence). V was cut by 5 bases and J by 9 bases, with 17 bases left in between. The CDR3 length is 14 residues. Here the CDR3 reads CASSPMDSGGEQFF. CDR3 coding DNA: TGTGCCAGCAGCCCAATGGACAGCGGCGGTGAGCAGTTCTTC.

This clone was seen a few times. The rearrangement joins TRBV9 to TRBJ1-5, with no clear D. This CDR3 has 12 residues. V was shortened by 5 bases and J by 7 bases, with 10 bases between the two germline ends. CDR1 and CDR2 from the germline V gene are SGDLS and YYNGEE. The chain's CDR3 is CASSSEGQPQHF. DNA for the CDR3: TGTGCCAGCAGTTCAGAAGGGCAGCCCCAGCATTTT.

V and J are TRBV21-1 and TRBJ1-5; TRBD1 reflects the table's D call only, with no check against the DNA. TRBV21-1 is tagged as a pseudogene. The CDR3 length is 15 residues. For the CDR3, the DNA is TGTGCCAGCAGCAAAGAAGTCACAGGGGATCAGCCCCAGCATTTT. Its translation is CASSKEVTGDQPQHF.

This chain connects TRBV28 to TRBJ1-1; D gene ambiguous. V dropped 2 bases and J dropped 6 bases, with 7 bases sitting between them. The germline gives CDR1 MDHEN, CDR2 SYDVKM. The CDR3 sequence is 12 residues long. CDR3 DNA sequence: TGTGCCAGCAGTTTAGGAATATCTGAAGCTTTCTTT. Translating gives CASSLGISEAFF.

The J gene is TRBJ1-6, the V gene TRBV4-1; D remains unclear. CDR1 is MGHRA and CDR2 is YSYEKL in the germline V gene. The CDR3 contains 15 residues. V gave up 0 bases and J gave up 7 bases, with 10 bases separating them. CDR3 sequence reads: CASSQDQSYNSPLHF. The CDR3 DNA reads TGCGCCAGCAGCCAAGACCAAAGTTACAATTCACCCCTCCACTTT.

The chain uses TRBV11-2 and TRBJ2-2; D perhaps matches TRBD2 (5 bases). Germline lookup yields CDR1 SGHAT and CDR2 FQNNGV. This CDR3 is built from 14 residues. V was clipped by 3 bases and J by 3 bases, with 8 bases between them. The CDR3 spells CASSFGLDTGELFF. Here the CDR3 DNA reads TGTGCCAGCAGCTTCGGACTGGACACCGGGGAGCTGTTTTTT.

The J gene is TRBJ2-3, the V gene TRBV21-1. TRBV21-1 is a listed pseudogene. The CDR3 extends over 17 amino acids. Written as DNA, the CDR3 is TGTGCCAGCAGCAATACCCGGGACCCCGGTAGCACAGATACGCAGTATTTT. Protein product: CASSNTRDPGSTDTQYF.

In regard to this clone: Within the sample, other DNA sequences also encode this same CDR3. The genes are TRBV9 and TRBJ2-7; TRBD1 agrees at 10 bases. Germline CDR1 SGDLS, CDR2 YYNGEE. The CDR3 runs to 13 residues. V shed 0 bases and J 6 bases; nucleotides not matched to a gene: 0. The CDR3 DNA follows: TGTGCCAGCAGCGTAGGGACAGGGGGCGAGCAGTACTTC. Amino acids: CASSVGTGGEQYF.

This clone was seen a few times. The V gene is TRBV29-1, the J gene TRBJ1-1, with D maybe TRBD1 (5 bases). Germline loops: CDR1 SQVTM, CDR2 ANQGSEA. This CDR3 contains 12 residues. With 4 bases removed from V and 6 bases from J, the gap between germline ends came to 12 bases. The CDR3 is CSVVSGSAEAFF. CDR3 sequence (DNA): TGCAGCGTTGTTTCAGGGTCGGCTGAAGCTTTCTTT.

Here the CDR3 reads CASSLGLARRTDTQYF. DNA for the CDR3: TGCGCCAGCAGCTTGGGACTAGCTCGACGCACAGATACGCAGTATTTT. V and J are TRBV5-1 and TRBJ2-3; 7 bases match TRBD2. Losses at the gene ends were 0 bases for V and 1 base for J; bases not matched to a gene: 5. Per the germline V gene, CDR1 is SGHRS and CDR2 is YFSETQ. CDR3 length equals 16 residues. The variable domain in full, completed from reference TRBV5-1 and TRBJ2-3, reads KAGVTQTPRYLIKTRGQQVTLSCSPISGHRSVSWYQQTPGQGLQFLFEYFSETQRNKGNFPGRFSGRQFSNSRSEMNVSTLELGDSALYLCASSLGLARRTDTQYFGPGTRLTVL.

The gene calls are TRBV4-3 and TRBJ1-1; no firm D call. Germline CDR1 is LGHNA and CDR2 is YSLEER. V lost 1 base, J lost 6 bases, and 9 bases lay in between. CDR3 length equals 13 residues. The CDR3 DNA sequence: TGCGCCAGCAGCCAAGGAAGGATGTCTGAAGCTTTCTTT. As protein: CASSQGRMSEAFF.

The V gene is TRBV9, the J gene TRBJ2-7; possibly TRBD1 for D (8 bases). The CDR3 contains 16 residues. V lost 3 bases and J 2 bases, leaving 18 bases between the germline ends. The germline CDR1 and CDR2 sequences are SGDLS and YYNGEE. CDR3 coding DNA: TGTGCCAGCAGCGCCGACAGGGGACTAAACGCCTACGAGCAGTACTTC. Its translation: CASSADRGLNAYEQYF.

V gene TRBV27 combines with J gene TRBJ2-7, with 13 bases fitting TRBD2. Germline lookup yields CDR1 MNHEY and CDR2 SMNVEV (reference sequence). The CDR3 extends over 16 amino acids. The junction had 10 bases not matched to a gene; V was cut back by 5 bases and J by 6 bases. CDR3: CASSIPLAGGPGEQYF. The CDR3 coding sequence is TGTGCCAGCAGTATCCCACTAGCGGGAGGGCCAGGCGAGCAGTACTTC.

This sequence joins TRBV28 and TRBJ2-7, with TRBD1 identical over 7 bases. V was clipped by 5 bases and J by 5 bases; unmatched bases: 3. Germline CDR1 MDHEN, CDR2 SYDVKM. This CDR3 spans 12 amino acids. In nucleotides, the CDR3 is TGTGCCAGCAGTATGACAGGGAACGAGCAGTACTTC. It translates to CASSMTGNEQYF.

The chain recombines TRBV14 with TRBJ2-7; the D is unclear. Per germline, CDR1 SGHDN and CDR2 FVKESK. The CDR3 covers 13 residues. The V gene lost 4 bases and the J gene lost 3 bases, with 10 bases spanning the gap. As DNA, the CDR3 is TGTGCCAGCAGCCGTAACGGGCACTACGAGCAGTACTTC. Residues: CASSRNGHYEQYF.

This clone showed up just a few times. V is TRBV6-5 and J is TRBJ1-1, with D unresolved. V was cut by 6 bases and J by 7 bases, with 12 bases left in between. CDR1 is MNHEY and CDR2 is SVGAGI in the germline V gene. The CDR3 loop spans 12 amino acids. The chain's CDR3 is CASSPDVGEAFF. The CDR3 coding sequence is TGTGCCAGCAGCCCTGACGTAGGTGAAGCTTTCTTT.

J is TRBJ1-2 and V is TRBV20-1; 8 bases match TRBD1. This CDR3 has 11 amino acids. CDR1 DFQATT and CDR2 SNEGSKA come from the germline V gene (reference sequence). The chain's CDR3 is CLSQGGRGYTF. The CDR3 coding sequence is TGCTTATCACAGGGGGGGAGAGGCTACACCTTC.

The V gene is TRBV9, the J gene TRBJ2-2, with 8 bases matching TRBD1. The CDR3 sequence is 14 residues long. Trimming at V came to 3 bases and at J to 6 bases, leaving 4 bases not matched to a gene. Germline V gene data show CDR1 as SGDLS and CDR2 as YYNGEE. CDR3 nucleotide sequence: TGTGCCAGCAGCGCCCGGACAGGGTCCGGGGAGCTGTTTTTT. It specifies CASSARTGSGELFF. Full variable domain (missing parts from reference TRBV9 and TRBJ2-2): DSGVTQTPKHLITATGQRVTLRCSPRSGDLSVYWYQQSLDQGLQFLIQYYNGEERAKGNILERFSAQQFPDLHSELNLSSLELGDSALYFCASSARTGSGELFFGEGSRLTVL.

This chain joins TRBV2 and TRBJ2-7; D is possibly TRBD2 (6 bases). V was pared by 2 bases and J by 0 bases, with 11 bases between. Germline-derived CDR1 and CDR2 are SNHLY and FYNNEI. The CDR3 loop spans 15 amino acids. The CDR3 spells CASSESSDHSYEQYF. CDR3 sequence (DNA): TGTGCCAGCAGTGAATCTAGCGACCACTCCTACGAGCAGTACTTC.

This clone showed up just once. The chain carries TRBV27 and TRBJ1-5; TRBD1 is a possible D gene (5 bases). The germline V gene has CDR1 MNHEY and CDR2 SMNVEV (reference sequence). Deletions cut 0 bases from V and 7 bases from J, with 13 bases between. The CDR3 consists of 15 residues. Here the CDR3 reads CASSLSLGGAQPQHF. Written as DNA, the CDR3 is TGTGCCAGCAGTTTATCACTTGGTGGGGCCCAGCCCCAGCATTTT.

In nucleotides, the CDR3 is TGTGCCAGCAGCTTAGACCGGCCTGAAGCTTTCTTT. Its protein is CASSLDRPEAFF. This chain joins TRBV7-9 and TRBJ1-1, with D uncertain. Between the trimmed V and J ends, which lost 1 base and 6 bases, there was a span of 6 bases. The CDR3 runs to 12 residues. Per the germline V gene, CDR1 is SEHNR and CDR2 is FQNEAQ (reference sequence). The full variable domain, completed using reference TRBV7-9 and TRBJ1-1, is DTGVSQNPRHKITKRGQNVTFRCDPISEHNRLYWYRQTLGQGPEFLTYFQNEAQLEKSRLLSDRFSAERPKGSFSTLEIQRTEQGDSAMYLCASSLDRPEAFFGQGTRLTVV.

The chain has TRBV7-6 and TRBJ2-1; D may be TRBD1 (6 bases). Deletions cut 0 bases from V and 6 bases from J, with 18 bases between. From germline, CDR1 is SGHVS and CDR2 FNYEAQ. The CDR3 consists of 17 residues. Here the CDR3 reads CASSLAPGGQPGNEQFF. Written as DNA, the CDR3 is TGTGCCAGCAGCTTAGCGCCTGGGGGCCAACCGGGCAATGAGCAGTTCTTC.

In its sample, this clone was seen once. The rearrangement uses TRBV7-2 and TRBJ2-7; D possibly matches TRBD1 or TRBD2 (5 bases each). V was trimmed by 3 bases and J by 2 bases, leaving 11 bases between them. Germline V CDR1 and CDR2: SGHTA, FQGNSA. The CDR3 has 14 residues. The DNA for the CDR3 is TGTGCCAGCAGCTTGGGGACGCAGACCTACGAGCAGTACTTC. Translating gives CASSLGTQTYEQYF.